This T cell receptor (beta chain) is drawn from a study of cytomegalovirus exposure and HLA in healthy donors. Findings and limits, study-wide: Under in vitro conditions, three CMV-associated chains were confirmed as specific for CMV antigens. Altogether, about 160 TCR beta chains were recorded as cytomegalovirus-associated.

J was trimmed by 5 bases and V by 6 bases; bases with no gene match: 9. The germline V gene encodes CDR1 SNHLY and CDR2 FYNNEI. The CDR3 spans 15 residues. TCRdb keeps only in-frame clones here, not all; method: immunoSEQ multiplex PCR. In the table there are 140,000 or so clones, about 88% of which are singletons. On this clone: Its antigen is still unknown.

It was the roughly 120-subject validation cohort, separate from the roughly 700-subject first cohort, to which the donors belonged. This TCR was recovered from a woman under 30 in good health and CMV-seropositive. Sequences were obtained from PBMCs. The chain couples TRBV2 to TRBJ2-3, with 9 positions matching TRBD2. The CDR3: CASSLRRGGIDTQYF. CDR3 DNA: TGTGCCAGCAGCCTACGGCGGGGGGGCATAGATACGCAGTATTTT.